This T cell receptor beta chain was obtained from a study of OX40 agonist ivuxolimab in advanced cancers. Study-wide background: Patients in dose escalation had liver, melanoma, kidney or head and neck cancers. Age averaged about 62 years (range 23 to 79), and approximately 80% were male.

Study-wide results and caveats: Among the nonresponders, some also had low normalized T-cell clonal expansion. CD4+ and CD8+ blood T cells expanded clonally by week 6 at 0.1 to 3.0 mg/kg.

The table came from immunoSEQ multiplex PCR; TCRdb's copy has only in-frame clones and leaves some out. The sample holds 55,000 to 80,000 clones, approximately 86% seen once. Trimming cost V 4 bases and J 1 base; bases outside gene matches: 5. The CDR3 extends over 16 amino acids. The germline gives CDR1 SGHVS, CDR2 FQNEAQ. To note about this clone: Its antigen is not known.

The sample here was CD4+ or CD8+ T cells sorted from blood, taken in a trial of the OX40 agonist ivuxolimab. The gene calls are TRBV7-8 and TRBJ2-4; TRBD1 matches 9 bases. This receptor was obtained from an adult with an advanced solid tumor such as melanoma, head and neck, liver or kidney cancer. CDR3 coding DNA: TGTGCCAGCAGCTCCGGGACAGGGTACGCCAAAAACATTCAGTACTTC. Translating it yields CASSSGTGYAKNIQYF.